These T cell receptor beta chains were read from a single sample in a study of T cells in Graves' hyperthyroidism and ophthalmopathy. TCRdb re-called the multiplex PCR reads through MiXCR, storing one row per CDR3 protein. The data hold more than 250,000 distinct CDR3 sequences, with roughly 15% observed a single time. The specimen sequenced was blood. Source of these receptors: a woman in her forties or fifties with Graves' hyperthyroidism that later progressed to Graves' ophthalmopathy. Each CDR3 is given with its conserved first and last residue. Fields, in order: J gene, D gene, clone size, CDR3 length, V gene, CDR3 protein, CDR3 DNA. D genes are given only for firm matches. Clone size is not always given. Where it is, it says once, few, many or a class for expanded clones.

J gene: TRBJ2-3
D gene: .
clone size: .
CDR3 length: 18
V gene: TRBV5-6
CDR3 protein: CASGLFLEGFKGTDTQYF
CDR3 DNA: TGTGCCAGCGGCTTGTTTCTGGAGGGTTTTAAGGGGACAGATACGCAGTATTTT

J gene: TRBJ1-2
D gene: TRBD1
clone size: .
CDR3 length: 13
V gene: TRBV20-1
CDR3 protein: CSALDRGQYGYTF
CDR3 DNA: TGCAGTGCTCTGGACAGGGGGCAGTATGGCTACACCTTC

J gene: TRBJ2-7
D gene: .
clone size: many
CDR3 length: 12
V gene: TRBV20-1
CDR3 protein: CSARDSRDKVYF
CDR3 DNA: TGCAGTGCTAGAGATTCCCGGGACAAGGTGTACTTC

J gene: TRBJ2-1
D gene: TRBD1
clone size: many
CDR3 length: 14
V gene: TRBV7-9
CDR3 protein: CASSPDRGPGEQFF
CDR3 DNA: TGTGCCAGCAGCCCGGACAGGGGGCCGGGGGAGCAGTTCTTC

J gene: TRBJ1-2
D gene: .
clone size: many
CDR3 length: 13
V gene: TRBV28
CDR3 protein: CASSSRGDLGYTF
CDR3 DNA: TGTGCCAGCAGTTCAAGGGGGGATCTAGGCTACACCTTC

J gene: TRBJ1-4
D gene: TRBD1
clone size: few
CDR3 length: 15
V gene: TRBV20-1
CDR3 protein: CSARGGTGAWEKLFF
CDR3 DNA: TGCAGTGCTAGAGGGGGAACAGGGGCCTGGGAAAAACTGTTTTTT

J gene: TRBJ1-2
D gene: .
clone size: few
CDR3 length: 14
V gene: TRBV7-9
CDR3 protein: CASSSLWGASGYTF
CDR3 DNA: TGTGCCAGCAGCTCCTTGTGGGGGGCGAGCGGCTACACCTTC

J gene: TRBJ2-2
D gene: TRBD2
clone size: many
CDR3 length: 17
V gene: TRBV12-3/TRBV12-4
CDR3 protein: CASSSPGLAENTGELFF
CDR3 DNA: TGTGCCAGCAGTTCACCGGGACTAGCGGAGAACACCGGGGAGCTGTTTTTT

J gene: TRBJ1-2
D gene: .
clone size: many
CDR3 length: 14
V gene: TRBV28
CDR3 protein: CASSLIGANYGYTF
CDR3 DNA: TGTGCCAGCAGCCTTATAGGGGCTAACTATGGCTACACCTTC

J gene: TRBJ2-7
D gene: .
clone size: .
CDR3 length: 12
V gene: TRBV6-5
CDR3 protein: CASSSPDYEQYF
CDR3 DNA: TGTGCCAGCAGTTCTCCGGACTACGAGCAGTACTTC

J gene: TRBJ1-1
D gene: .
clone size: many
CDR3 length: 14
V gene: TRBV30
CDR3 protein: CAWSPLQGFTEAFF
CDR3 DNA: TGTGCCTGGAGTCCCCTACAGGGTTTCACTGAAGCTTTCTTT

J gene: TRBJ1-1
D gene: .
clone size: many
CDR3 length: 13
V gene: TRBV30
CDR3 protein: CAWSFTGYAEAFF
CDR3 DNA: TGTGCCTGGAGTTTTACAGGGTATGCTGAAGCTTTCTTT

J gene: TRBJ2-6
D gene: .
clone size: few
CDR3 length: 17
V gene: TRBV20-1
CDR3 protein: CSARITGGADGANVLTF
CDR3 DNA: TGCAGTGCTAGAATCACGGGGGGCGCGGATGGGGCCAACGTCCTGACTTTC

J gene: TRBJ2-1
D gene: .
clone size: .
CDR3 length: 11
V gene: TRBV20-1
CDR3 protein: CSARAAASEFF
CDR3 DNA: TGCAGTGCTAGAGCAGCGGCCTCCGAGTTCTTC

J gene: TRBJ1-1
D gene: .
clone size: few
CDR3 length: 11
V gene: TRBV6-1
CDR3 protein: CASGRYTEAFF
CDR3 DNA: TGTGCCTCCGGACGGTACACTGAAGCTTTCTTT

J gene: TRBJ1-3
D gene: .
clone size: .
CDR3 length: 15
V gene: TRBV6-1
CDR3 protein: CASSPRGVPGNTIYF
CDR3 DNA: TGTGCCAGCAGCCCGAGGGGGGTACCTGGAAACACCATATATTTT

J gene: TRBJ1-1
D gene: TRBD1
clone size: many
CDR3 length: 14
V gene: TRBV30
CDR3 protein: CASDRGTSVTEAFF
CDR3 DNA: TGTGCCTCGGACAGGGGGACTAGCGTCACTGAAGCTTTCTTT

J gene: TRBJ2-5
D gene: .
clone size: many
CDR3 length: 10
V gene: TRBV29-1
CDR3 protein: CSVEGETQYF
CDR3 DNA: TGCAGCGTTGAAGGGGAGACCCAGTACTTC

J gene: TRBJ2-5
D gene: .
clone size: .
CDR3 length: 14
V gene: TRBV5-1
CDR3 protein: CASSADGLQGTQYF
CDR3 DNA: TGCGCCAGCAGCGCTGACGGACTCCAGGGGACCCAGTACTTC

J gene: TRBJ2-3
D gene: .
clone size: many
CDR3 length: 13
V gene: TRBV7-3
CDR3 protein: CASSTVSTDTQYF
CDR3 DNA: TGTGCCAGCTCCACGGTTAGCACAGATACGCAGTATTTT

J gene: TRBJ2-5
D gene: TRBD2
clone size: .
CDR3 length: 18
V gene: TRBV4-1
CDR3 protein: CASSQDVGTSRGRETQYF
CDR3 DNA: TGCGCCAGCAGCCAAGATGTTGGGACTAGTAGGGGCCGGGAGACCCAGTACTTC

J gene: TRBJ2-1
D gene: .
clone size: .
CDR3 length: 14
V gene: TRBV20-1
CDR3 protein: CSARGASGYNEQFF
CDR3 DNA: TGCAGTGCTAGGGGGGCTAGCGGCTACAATGAGCAGTTCTTC

J gene: TRBJ1-2
D gene: TRBD1
clone size: .
CDR3 length: 12
V gene: TRBV25-1
CDR3 protein: CASSGTGSGYTF
CDR3 DNA: TGTGCCAGCAGTGGGACAGGGTCTGGCTACACCTTC

J gene: TRBJ2-1
D gene: TRBD2
clone size: .
CDR3 length: 17
V gene: TRBV9
CDR3 protein: CASSSRPGLATYNEQFF
CDR3 DNA: TGTGCCAGCAGCTCCCGACCGGGACTAGCGACCTACAATGAGCAGTTCTTC

J gene: TRBJ2-7
D gene: .
clone size: many
CDR3 length: 16
V gene: TRBV3-1
CDR3 protein: CASSAGDGGPSYEQYF
CDR3 DNA: TGTGCCAGCAGCGCTGGCGATGGCGGACCATCCTACGAGCAGTACTTC

J gene: TRBJ1-1
D gene: .
clone size: many
CDR3 length: 11
V gene: TRBV12-3/TRBV12-4
CDR3 protein: CASTAGTEAFF
CDR3 DNA: TGTGCCAGCACCGCCGGCACTGAAGCTTTCTTT

J gene: TRBJ1-4
D gene: .
clone size: many
CDR3 length: 13
V gene: TRBV18
CDR3 protein: CASSPPSEWQLFF
CDR3 DNA: TGTGCCAGCTCACCACCGTCGGAGTGGCAACTGTTTTTT